This T cell receptor beta chain was documented in a study of blood T cell repertoires in COVID-19. Study-wide background: Researchers got acute and convalescent COVID-19 samples from the United States, Italy and Spain. Sample material is recorded as cDNA or gDNA derived from T cells, B-cell-depleted T cells, or PBMCs.

The age range of participants was about 18 to 95 years, with residence in about two dozen US areas. Clinical histories supplied by participants themselves formed the basis of cohort assignment. The CDR3 is made up of 12 amino acids. Per the germline V gene, CDR1 is MDHEN and CDR2 is SYDVKM. Trimming removed 3 bases at V and 5 bases at J, with 7 bases between. Generated by immunoSEQ multiplex PCR, the TCRdb table keeps only in-frame clones and is missing some. The sample yields approximately 220,000 clones, 89% seen once. This clone has just a few counts. What was sequenced was PBMCs or T cells enriched from blood (not recorded which). The rearrangement uses TRBV28 and TRBJ1-2, with D perhaps TRBD1 (6 bases). The TCR was taken from a woman aged 30 to 39 with acute COVID-19. The CDR3 DNA sequence: TGTGCCAGCAGTTTCCAGGGGTATGGCTACACCTTC. Amino acid sequence: CASSFQGYGYTF.